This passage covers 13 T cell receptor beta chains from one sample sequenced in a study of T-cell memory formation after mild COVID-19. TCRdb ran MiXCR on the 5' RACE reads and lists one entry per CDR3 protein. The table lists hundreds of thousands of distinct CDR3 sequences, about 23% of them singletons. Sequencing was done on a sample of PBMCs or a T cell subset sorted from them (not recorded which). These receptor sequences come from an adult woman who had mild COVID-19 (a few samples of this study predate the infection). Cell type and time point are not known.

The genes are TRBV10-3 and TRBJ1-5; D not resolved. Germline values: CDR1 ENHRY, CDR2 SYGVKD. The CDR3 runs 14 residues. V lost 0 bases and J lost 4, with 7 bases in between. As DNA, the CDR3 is TGTGCCATCAGTGAGTCCCAGGCGAATCAGCCCCAGCATTTT. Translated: CAISESQANQPQHF.

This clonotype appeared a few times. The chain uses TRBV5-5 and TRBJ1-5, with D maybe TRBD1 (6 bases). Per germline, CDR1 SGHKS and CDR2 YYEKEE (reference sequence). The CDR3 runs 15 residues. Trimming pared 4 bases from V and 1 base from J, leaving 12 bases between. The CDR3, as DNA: TGTGCCAGCAGCCCCGGGACATCGAGCAATCAGCCCCAGCATTTT. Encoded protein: CASSPGTSSNQPQHF.

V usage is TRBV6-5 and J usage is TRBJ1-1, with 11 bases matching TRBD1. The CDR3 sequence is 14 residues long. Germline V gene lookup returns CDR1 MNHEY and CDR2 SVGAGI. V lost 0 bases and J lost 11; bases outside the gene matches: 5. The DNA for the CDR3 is TGTGCCAGCAGTTACTCCGGGACAGGGGGTAGGGCTTTCTTT. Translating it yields CASSYSGTGGRAFF.

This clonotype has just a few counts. CDR3 sequence reads: CASSPPPGGEQFF. In nucleotides, the CDR3 is TGTGCCAGCTCACCCCCACCCGGCGGCGAGCAGTTCTTC. V gene TRBV18 combines with J gene TRBJ2-1; D is unresolved. The ends were cut back, 3 bases at V and 10 bases at J, with 13 bases in the middle. Germline V CDR1 and CDR2: KGHSH, LQKENI. There are 13 residues in the CDR3.

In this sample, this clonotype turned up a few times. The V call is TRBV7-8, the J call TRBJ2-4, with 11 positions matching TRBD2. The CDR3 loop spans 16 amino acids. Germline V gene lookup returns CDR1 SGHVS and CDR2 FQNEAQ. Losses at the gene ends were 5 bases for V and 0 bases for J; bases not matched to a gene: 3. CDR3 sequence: CASSRGLAGAKNIQYF. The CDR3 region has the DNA TGTGCCAGCAGCCGCGGACTAGCGGGAGCCAAAAACATTCAGTACTTC. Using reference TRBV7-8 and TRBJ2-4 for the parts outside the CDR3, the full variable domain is GAGVSQSPRYKVAKRGQDVALRCDPISGHVSLFWYQQALGQGPEFLTYFQNEAQLDKSGLPSDRFFAERPEGSVSTLKIQRTQQEDSAVYLCASSRGLAGAKNIQYFGAGTRLSVL.

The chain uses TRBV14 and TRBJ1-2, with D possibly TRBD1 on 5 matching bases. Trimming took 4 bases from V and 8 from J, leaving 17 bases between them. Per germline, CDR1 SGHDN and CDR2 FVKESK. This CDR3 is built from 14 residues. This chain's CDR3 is CASSLTVGGIGYTF. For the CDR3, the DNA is TGTGCCAGCAGCCTCACCGTCGGGGGGATAGGCTACACCTTC.

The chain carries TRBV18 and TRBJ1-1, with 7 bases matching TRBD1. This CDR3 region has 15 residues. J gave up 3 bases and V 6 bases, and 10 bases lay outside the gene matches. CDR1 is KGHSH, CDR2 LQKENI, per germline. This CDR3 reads CASSSRQGKDTEAFF. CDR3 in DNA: TGTGCCAGCTCCTCAAGACAGGGAAAGGACACTGAAGCTTTCTTT.

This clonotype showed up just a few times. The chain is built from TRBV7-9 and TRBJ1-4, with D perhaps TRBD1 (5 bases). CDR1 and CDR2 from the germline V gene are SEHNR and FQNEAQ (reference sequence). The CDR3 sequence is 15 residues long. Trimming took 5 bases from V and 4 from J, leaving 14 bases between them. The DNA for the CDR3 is TGTGCCAGCAGCCCCACCTTGGGGGTTAATGAAAAACTGTTTTTT. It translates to CASSPTLGVNEKLFF. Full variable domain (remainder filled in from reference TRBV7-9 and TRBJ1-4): DTGVSQNPRHKITKRGQNVTFRCDPISEHNRLYWYRQTLGQGPEFLTYFQNEAQLEKSRLLSDRFSAERPKGSFSTLEIQRTEQGDSAMYLCASSPTLGVNEKLFFGSGTQLSVL.

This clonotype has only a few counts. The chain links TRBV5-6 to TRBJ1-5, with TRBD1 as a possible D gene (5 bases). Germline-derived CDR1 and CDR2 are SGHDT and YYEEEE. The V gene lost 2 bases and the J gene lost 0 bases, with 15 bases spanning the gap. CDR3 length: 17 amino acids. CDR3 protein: CASSFSGRGYSNQPQHF. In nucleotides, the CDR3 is TGTGCCAGCAGCTTTTCAGGGAGGGGATATAGCAATCAGCCCCAGCATTTT.

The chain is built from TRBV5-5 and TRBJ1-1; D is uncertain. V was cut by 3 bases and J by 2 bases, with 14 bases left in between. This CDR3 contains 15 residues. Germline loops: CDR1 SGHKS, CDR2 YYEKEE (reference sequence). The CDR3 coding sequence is TGTGCCAGCAGCTCCGATCCGTTTGTTAACACTGAAGCTTTCTTT. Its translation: CASSSDPFVNTEAFF.

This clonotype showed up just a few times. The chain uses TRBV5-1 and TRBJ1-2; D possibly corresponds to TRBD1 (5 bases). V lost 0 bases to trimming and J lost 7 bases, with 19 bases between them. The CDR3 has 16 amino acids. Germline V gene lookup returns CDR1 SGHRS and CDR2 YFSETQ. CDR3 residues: CASSLADHRTNSGYTF. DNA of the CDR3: TGCGCCAGCAGCTTGGCCGACCACAGGACGAATTCTGGCTACACCTTC.

The CDR3 loop is CASSEEPGREKLFF. CDR3 nucleotide sequence: TGTGCCAGCAGTGAAGAACCAGGGAGGGAAAAACTGTTTTTT. This sequence joins TRBV2 and TRBJ1-4, with a tentative D call TRBD1 (5 bases). This CDR3 comprises 14 residues. Germline loops: CDR1 SNHLY, CDR2 FYNNEI. Trimming removed 1 base from V and 8 bases from J, with 11 bases in between.

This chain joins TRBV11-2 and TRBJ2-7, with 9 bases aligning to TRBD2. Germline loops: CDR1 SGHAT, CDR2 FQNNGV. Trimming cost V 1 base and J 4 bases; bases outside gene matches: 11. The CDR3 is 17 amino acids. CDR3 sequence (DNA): TGTGCCAGCAGCTTAGGAGTAAGGAGCGGGAGGTCTTACGAGCAGTACTTC. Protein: CASSLGVRSGRSYEQYF.